This T cell receptor beta chain was captured in a study of T-cell memory formation after mild COVID-19. Germline CDR1 reads SGHVS; CDR2 reads FQNEAQ. Trimming removed 1 base from V and 7 bases from J, with 14 bases in between. The CDR3 runs 15 residues. TCR alpha and TCR beta cDNA libraries carrying sample barcodes and UMIs came from 5'RACE with constant-segment primers. MiXCR, applied by TCRdb to the 5' RACE reads, yields one record per CDR3 protein. The sample has approximately 490,000 distinct CDR3 sequences, about 20% seen once. The chain is built from TRBV7-8 and TRBJ1-5; the D gene is possibly TRBD1 (5 bases). The clonotype was recovered from an adult woman who had mild COVID-19 (a few samples of this study predate the infection). Cell type and time point are not known. The material sequenced was PBMCs or a T cell subset sorted from them (not recorded which). CDR3 residues: CASSLEAGNLQPQHF. As DNA, the CDR3 is TGTGCCAGCAGCTTAGAGGCAGGGAATTTGCAGCCCCAGCATTTT.